The T cell receptor beta chain under discussion was sequenced for a study of T cell responses to AZD1222 COVID-19 vaccine. Turning to the study itself: Second doses were pooled across both intervals (about 4 or about 12 weeks). General study points: Dominant at 160-218 and 743-854, vaccine-associated CD4 TCRs also spanned spike.

The CDR3 runs 13 residues. V dropped 6 bases and J dropped 5; count of bases not matched to a gene: 2. TCRdb keeps only in-frame clones here, not all; method: immunoSEQ multiplex PCR. The repertoire has under 200,000 clones, 93% of them found once; the top ten carry about 4%. As concerns this clone: Its antigen is currently unknown.

The V and J genes are TRBV12-3 or TRBV12-4 and TRBJ2-5; 11 nucleotides line up with TRBD2. This sample comprised peripheral blood, obtained on day 0 of AZD1222 vaccination. This receptor was taken from an adult in good health. The CDR3 sequence: CASRPSGGETQYF. The CDR3, as DNA: TGTGCCAGCAGGCCTAGCGGGGGGGAGACCCAGTACTTC.